This T cell receptor (beta chain) was captured by sequencing in a study of CD8 T cells in Susac syndrome. Study conclusions and caveats: Clonal expansion was not observed in the Susac syndrome CD4+ T cell repertoires.

The length of the CDR3 is 15 residues. The ends were cut back, 1 base at V and 5 bases at J, with 15 bases in the middle. CDR1 is SGHRS, CDR2 YFSETQ, per germline. As regards this clonotype: Its antigen remains unknown.

With random hexamers, reverse transcription was performed on roughly 0.5 to 1 ug of RNA. TCRdb processed the immunoSEQ multiplex PCR reads anew with MiXCR; each CDR3 protein has one entry. Of about 150,000 distinct CDR3 sequences listed, approximately 95% are singletons. This sequence joins TRBV5-1 and TRBJ1-1; no definite D call. The receptor comes from a human donor with Susac syndrome. Sequencing was done on a sample of CD4+ T cells from PBMCs. The CDR3 reads CASSLIGPGLTEAFF. DNA for the CDR3: TGCGCCAGCAGCTTGATAGGGCCCGGTCTAACTGAAGCTTTCTTT. The variable domain in full, completed from reference TRBV5-1 and TRBJ1-1, reads KAGVTQTPRYLIKTRGQQVTLSCSPISGHRSVSWYQQTPGQGLQFLFEYFSETQRNKGNFPGRFSGRQFSNSRSEMNVSTLELGDSALYLCASSLIGPGLTEAFFGQGTRLTVV.